The next 20 T cell receptor beta chains were all read from a single sample in a study of T cell changes during pregnancy in multiple sclerosis. Clones were read by immunoSEQ multiplex PCR, and TCRdb kept only the in-frame ones, dropping some. The sample includes 90,000 to 100,000 clones, under 95% of them seen just once. Source: peripheral blood, taken after pregnancy. Receptors were obtained from a female donor in good health, enrolled as a control in a pregnancy study.

V and J are TRBV10-2 and TRBJ2-3, with 9 bases lining up with TRBD2. Trimming removed 11 bases from V and 4 bases from J; junction bases left unmatched: 13. Germline V gene data show CDR1 as WSHSY and CDR2 as SAAADI. This CDR3 contains 15 residues. The CDR3 protein is CAATESGGWADTQYF. CDR3 nucleotide sequence: TGCGCCGCAACCGAGAGCGGGGGGTGGGCAGATACGCAGTATTTT.

V gene TRBV28 combines with J gene TRBJ1-5; 9 bases line up with TRBD1. CDR1 and CDR2 from the germline V gene are MDHEN and SYDVKM. V shed 3 bases, J shed 5 bases, and the junction held 5 bases outside the gene matches. The CDR3 contains 15 residues. This CDR3 reads CASSFLRQGDQPQHF. CDR3 nucleotide sequence: TGTGCCAGCAGTTTCCTTAGACAGGGGGATCAGCCCCAGCATTTT.

This chain links TRBV4-1 with TRBJ2-5; tentatively, D is TRBD2 (6 bases). Germline V CDR1 and CDR2: MGHRA, YSYEKL. Trimming took 3 bases from V and 2 from J, leaving 7 bases between them. The CDR3 covers 13 residues. The CDR3 loop is CASSQGLQETQYF. The CDR3 nucleotides are TGCGCCAGCAGCCAGGGACTGCAAGAGACCCAGTACTTC.

The chain has TRBV28 and TRBJ1-2, with D unresolved. Germline lookup yields CDR1 MDHEN and CDR2 SYDVKM. V lost 7 bases, J lost 4 bases, and 13 bases lay in between. The CDR3 is made up of 13 amino acids. The CDR3 sequence is CASKLSDIYGYTF. The CDR3, as DNA: TGTGCCAGCAAACTCTCCGACATCTATGGCTACACCTTC.

On this clone itself: An end of the junction differs from the germline gene, which may be a read error. V gene TRBV6-5 combines with J gene TRBJ2-7; weak D call: TRBD1 (6 bases). The CDR3 has 11 residues. Germline V CDR1 and CDR2: MNHEY, SVGAGI. DNA for the CDR3: TGTGCCAGCAGTTCTCAGGGGAACTTGGGCTTC. This gives the protein CASSSQGNLGF.

The J gene is TRBJ2-5, the V gene TRBV2; D might be TRBD1 (5 bases). The CDR3 sequence is 18 residues long. Deletions cut 0 bases from V and 1 base from J, with 18 bases between. Germline assignment: CDR1 SNHLY and CDR2 FYNNEI. The CDR3 nucleotides read TGTGCCAGCAGTGAAGCCAGGGTGGGGCTCAAGCCCCAAGAGACCCAGTACTTC. Its translation: CASSEARVGLKPQETQYF.

This chain uses TRBV7-9 with TRBJ2-1; 12 nucleotides align to TRBD1. CDR3 length equals 15 residues. Trimming cost V 10 bases and J 10 bases; bases outside gene matches: 14. Germline CDR1 SEHNR, CDR2 FQNEAQ (reference sequence). The CDR3 bases are TGTGCCACCCTTCGGCAGGGACAGGGGGCGAGGGAGCAGTTCTTC. As protein: CATLRQGQGAREQFF.

The chain has TRBV19 and TRBJ1-2; 7 bases match TRBD1. The germline V gene encodes CDR1 LNHDA and CDR2 SQIVND (reference sequence). Germline trimming cut 6 bases from V and 3 bases from J; bases unmatched to any gene: 7. This CDR3 has 14 residues. The CDR3 here is CASREEGAHYGYTF. The CDR3 nucleotides are TGTGCCAGTAGGGAGGAGGGGGCGCACTATGGCTACACCTTC. Using reference TRBV19 and TRBJ1-2 for the parts outside the CDR3, the full variable domain is DGGITQSPKYLFRKEGQNVTLSCEQNLNHDAMYWYRQDPGQGLRLIYYSQIVNDFQKGDIAEGYSVSREKKESFPLTVTSAQKNPTAFYLCASREEGAHYGYTFGSGTRLTVV.

The chain couples TRBV5-1 to TRBJ2-7, with a possible D match to TRBD2 (5 bases). V was cut by 2 bases and J by 3 bases, with 15 bases left in between. This CDR3 is built from 15 residues. Germline loops: CDR1 SGHRS, CDR2 YFSETQ. CDR3 coding DNA: TGCGCCAGCAGCTTCGGACTCTCCGGGGTCTACGAGCAGTACTTC. Protein: CASSFGLSGVYEQYF. Combining the CDR3 with reference TRBV5-1 and TRBJ2-7 gives the whole variable domain KAGVTQTPRYLIKTRGQQVTLSCSPISGHRSVSWYQQTPGQGLQFLFEYFSETQRNKGNFPGRFSGRQFSNSRSEMNVSTLELGDSALYLCASSFGLSGVYEQYFGPGTRLTVT.

The chain uses TRBV28 and TRBJ1-1, with TRBD1 matching 9 bases. The CDR3 extends over 14 amino acids. Germline V gene sequence: CDR1 MDHEN, CDR2 SYDVKM. V dropped 8 bases and J dropped 5; count of bases not matched to a gene: 9. The CDR3 bases are TGTGCCAGCGGGAACAGGGGGCGCTTAACTGAAGCTTTCTTT. Translation: CASGNRGRLTEAFF.

This chain uses TRBV4-1 with TRBJ2-1; 7 nucleotides line up with TRBD1. Germline CDR1 reads MGHRA; CDR2 reads YSYEKL. CDR3 length: 13 amino acids. The V gene end was trimmed by 5 bases and the J gene end by 5 bases; junction bases not matched to a gene: 3. The CDR3 DNA sequence: TGCGCCAGCAGCTCGGGACAGAACAATGAGCAGTTCTTC. Protein sequence: CASSSGQNNEQFF.

V usage is TRBV13 and J usage is TRBJ2-2, with 12 bases that match TRBD2. Germline V gene data show CDR1 as PRHDT and CDR2 as FYEKMQ (reference sequence). The CDR3 consists of 16 residues. Trimming cost V 3 bases and J 5 bases; bases outside gene matches: 4. CDR3 region: CASSFRTSGVTGELFF. CDR3 nucleotides: TGTGCCAGCAGCTTTAGGACTAGCGGGGTGACCGGGGAGCTGTTTTTT.

This clone is a singleton in its sample. V and J are TRBV9 and TRBJ2-1; maybe TRBD1 (6 bases). The CDR3 has 15 amino acids. The germline V and J ends were trimmed by 2 bases and 6 bases, with 15 bases remaining between them. Germline CDR1 is SGDLS and CDR2 is YYNGEE. The CDR3 region has the DNA TGTGCCAGCAGCGTGAGCACAGGGTTGAGCAATGAGCAGTTCTTC. This encodes CASSVSTGLSNEQFF.

The chain couples TRBV10-3 to TRBJ1-1; weak D call: TRBD1 (5 bases). V dropped 8 bases and J dropped 7 bases, with 17 bases sitting between them. Germline assignment: CDR1 ENHRY and CDR2 SYGVKD. The length of the CDR3 is 13 residues. CDR3 bases: TGTGCCATCCTCGGCCAGGGAGGCGGTGAAGCTTTCTTT. Translation gives CAILGQGGGEAFF.

This clone was counted a single time. This chain connects TRBV2 to TRBJ2-1, with D perhaps matching TRBD2 (6 bases). This CDR3 contains 14 residues. Germline-derived CDR1 and CDR2 are SNHLY and FYNNEI. Deletions cut 7 bases from V and 1 base from J, with 11 bases between. This chain's CDR3 is CASTFRGSYNEQFF. The CDR3 DNA follows: TGTGCCAGCACCTTTCGGGGGTCCTACAATGAGCAGTTCTTC.

This sequence joins TRBV7-4 and TRBJ2-7, with D hard to call. The germline gives CDR1 SGHVT, CDR2 SQSDAQ. V was pared by 1 base and J by 4 bases, with 5 bases between. The CDR3 contains 12 residues. Here the CDR3 reads CASSLDEYEQYF. CDR3 bases: TGTGCCAGCAGCTTAGATGAGTACGAGCAGTACTTC.

V gene TRBV6-5 combines with J gene TRBJ2-7; the D is unclear. The CDR3 loop spans 12 amino acids. Trimming shortened V by 4 bases and J by 3 bases, and 7 bases separated the two germline ends. In germline, CDR1 is MNHEY, CDR2 SVGAGI. The CDR3 region is CASSWSGYEQYF. CDR3 nucleotides: TGTGCCAGCAGTTGGTCGGGCTACGAGCAGTACTTC.

V gene TRBV19 combines with J gene TRBJ2-7, with 9 nucleotides matching TRBD1. Trimming at V came to 7 bases and at J to 2 bases, leaving 3 bases not matched to a gene. Germline V gives CDR1 LNHDA, CDR2 SQIVND (reference sequence). The CDR3 runs 13 residues. The DNA for the CDR3 is TGTGCCAGTACCGGGACAGGGACCTACGAGCAGTACTTC. Encoded protein: CASTGTGTYEQYF.

The rearrangement joins TRBV28 to TRBJ1-1, with D unclear. CDR3 length: 15 amino acids. Germline V lookup: CDR1 MDHEN, CDR2 SYDVKM. V was clipped by 2 bases and J by 0 bases, with 10 bases between them. For the CDR3, the DNA is TGTGCCAGCAGTTTAGGAGGGATTCTGAACACTGAAGCTTTCTTT. It translates to CASSLGGILNTEAFF.

V usage is TRBV28 and J usage is TRBJ1-1, with D possibly being TRBD1 (6 bases). CDR1 and CDR2 from the germline V gene are MDHEN and SYDVKM. This CDR3 is built from 14 residues. The V and J ends lost 4 bases and 0 bases respectively, with 9 bases between them. The CDR3 reads CASSSTGLNTEAFF. CDR3 DNA sequence: TGTGCCAGCAGTTCGACAGGCCTGAACACTGAAGCTTTCTTT.